Below are 30 T cell receptor beta chains sequenced from a single sample in a study of T-cell memory formation after mild COVID-19 (dated by TCRdb to about 2021). The protocol used for the library was 5' RACE. Sequencing took place on an Illumina NovaSeq 6000. In TCRdb, the public reads were trimmed at Q25 with fastp and aligned with MiXCR, with productive beta chains retained. For every CDR3 protein sequence, its rows merge into one entry that carries the most common genes and DNA. In this sample the table shows about 560,000 distinct CDR3 sequences, 15% to 20% of which occur a single time. 8.1% of the sample is taken by the ten largest. Sequenced sample: PBMCs or a T cell subset sorted from them (not recorded which). The receptors derive from an adult woman who had mild COVID-19 (a few samples of this study predate the infection). The sample titles of this study are shuffled in the database, so cell type and time point are left out; the donor was told from shared clones.

The rearrangement links TRBV20-1 to TRBJ1-3; maybe TRBD1 (5 bases). With 3 bases removed from V and 5 bases from J, the gap between germline ends came to 14 bases. CDR1 and CDR2 from the germline V gene are DFQATT and SNEGSKA (reference sequence). This CDR3 is 14 amino acids long. In DNA form, the CDR3 reads TGCAGTGCTAGGGCGGGGGATTTCAGAAACACCATATATTTT. Its translation is CSARAGDFRNTIYF.

The chain carries TRBV24-1 and TRBJ1-5; a possible D gene is TRBD1 (6 bases). Trimming left V 5 bases short and J 7 bases short, with 11 bases between. Germline-derived CDR1 and CDR2 are KGHDR and SFDVKD. The CDR3 runs to 13 residues. CDR3 protein: CATSAGAGQPQHF. As DNA, the CDR3 is TGTGCCACCAGTGCAGGGGCGGGACAGCCCCAGCATTTT.

This clonotype occurred a few times. The V call is TRBV29-1, the J call TRBJ1-2; TRBD1 matches 7 bases. The CDR3 contains 13 residues. The V gene end was trimmed by 4 bases and the J gene end by 3 bases; junction bases not matched to a gene: 5. The V gene's germline CDR1 is SQVTM and CDR2 ANQGSEA. DNA of the CDR3: TGCAGCGTTGTGGGTGGGACAGACTATGGCTACACCTTC. Protein sequence: CSVVGGTDYGYTF.

The table lists this clonotype with a count of one. CDR3 nucleotides: TGTGCCAGCAGCGTAGTCGCCAGGGCGGGGGGATACAATGAGCAGTTCTTC. Protein: CASSVVARAGGYNEQFF. The gene calls are TRBV9 and TRBJ2-1; 8 bases map to TRBD2. The CDR3 is 17 amino acids. The germline CDR1 and CDR2 sequences are SGDLS and YYNGEE. With V trimmed by 0 bases and J by 4 bases, 9 bases remained unmatched.

This chain uses TRBV4-1 with TRBJ1-2, with a weak D call TRBD1 (5 bases). The germline gives CDR1 MGHRA, CDR2 YSYEKL. The V gene lost 0 bases and the J gene lost 6 bases, with 17 bases spanning the gap. CDR3 length equals 16 residues. DNA of the CDR3: TGCGCCAGCAGCCAAGATCCCCAGGGTGGGGGTGATGGCTACACCTTC. It specifies CASSQDPQGGGDGYTF.

V and J are TRBV2 and TRBJ1-2, with a weak D call TRBD1 (6 bases). The V end was cut by 3 bases, the J end by 1 base, with 9 bases between. CDR1 and CDR2 (germline): SNHLY, FYNNEI. CDR3 size: 14 residues. The DNA for the CDR3 is TGTGCCAGCAGTGAGGGGGGACATAACTATGGCTACACCTTC. It specifies CASSEGGHNYGYTF.

This clonotype turned up a few times. The V call is TRBV7-2, the J call TRBJ2-6; D uncertain. CDR1 and CDR2 (germline): SGHTA, FQGNSA. V lost 3 bases and J 0 bases, leaving 18 bases between the germline ends. The CDR3 runs to 19 residues. The CDR3 is CASSFRGRAGSSGANVLTF. The CDR3 DNA follows: TGTGCCAGCAGCTTTCGCGGAAGGGCCGGTAGCTCTGGGGCCAACGTCCTGACTTTC.

This chain joins TRBV20-1 and TRBJ2-5, with 7 bases fitting TRBD1. The CDR3 is 12 residues long. CDR1 DFQATT and CDR2 SNEGSKA come from the germline V gene (reference sequence). V lost 3 bases to trimming and J lost 3 bases; unmatched junction nucleotides: 1. CDR3 bases: TGCAGTGCTAGCGGGACAGAAGAGACCCAGTACTTC. This gives the protein CSASGTEETQYF.

There are a few counts of this clonotype. The chain has TRBV30 and TRBJ2-1, with 10 bases matching TRBD2. The length of the CDR3 is 16 residues. The V segment lost 3 bases and the J segment 4 bases; nucleotides outside the gene matches: 9. Germline V gene data show CDR1 as GTSNPN and CDR2 as SVGIG (reference sequence). The CDR3 spells CAWSSLLAGMYNEQFF. As DNA, the CDR3 is TGTGCCTGGAGCTCGCTACTAGCGGGGATGTACAATGAGCAGTTCTTC.

This clonotype occurred a few times. The chain joins TRBV4-1 to TRBJ1-5; no firm D call. Trimming stripped 3 bases from V and 7 bases from J, with 16 bases between. The germline V gene has CDR1 MGHRA and CDR2 YSYEKL. This CDR3 is built from 15 residues. The CDR3 is CASSQAPGSGQPQHF. CDR3 DNA: TGCGCCAGCAGCCAGGCGCCGGGGTCTGGGCAGCCCCAGCATTTT.

This clonotype turned up a few times. The chain carries TRBV9 and TRBJ2-1, with 8 nucleotides matching TRBD1. The germline gives CDR1 SGDLS, CDR2 YYNGEE. The CDR3 loop spans 15 amino acids. V shed 3 bases and J 0 bases; nucleotides not matched to a gene: 2. The DNA for the CDR3 is TGTGCCAGCAGCGCTGACAGGGGCTCCTACAATGAGCAGTTCTTC. This codes for CASSADRGSYNEQFF. The full variable domain, with the rest looked up from reference TRBV9 and TRBJ2-1, is DSGVTQTPKHLITATGQRVTLRCSPRSGDLSVYWYQQSLDQGLQFLIQYYNGEERAKGNILERFSAQQFPDLHSELNLSSLELGDSALYFCASSADRGSYNEQFFGPGTRLTVL.

CDR3 in DNA: TGTGCCAGCAGTTCCACCATGTCGCACTCCTACGAGCAGTACTTC. Its protein is CASSSTMSHSYEQYF. This rearrangement joins TRBV12-3 or TRBV12-4 to TRBJ2-7; D call uncertain. V lost 4 bases and J 0 bases, leaving 13 bases between the germline ends. The CDR3 runs to 15 residues.

The rearrangement uses TRBV20-1 and TRBJ1-1, with a possible D match to TRBD1 (6 bases). Per germline, CDR1 DFQATT and CDR2 SNEGSKA (reference sequence). Trimming removed 6 bases from V and 0 bases from J, with 11 bases in between. The CDR3 extends over 13 amino acids. CDR3 amino acids: CSASRTVNTEAFF. CDR3 coding DNA: TGCAGTGCCAGTAGGACAGTGAACACTGAAGCTTTCTTT.

This clonotype has at least ten counts. This chain joins TRBV7-2 and TRBJ2-5; 8 bases agree with TRBD1. CDR3 length equals 13 residues. J was trimmed by 4 bases and V by 4 bases; bases with no gene match: 2. Germline V gene data show CDR1 as SGHTA and CDR2 as FQGNSA. The CDR3: CASSSDRGETQYF. CDR3 coding DNA: TGTGCCAGCAGCTCAGACAGGGGAGAGACCCAGTACTTC.

This clonotype was counted only a few times. The gene calls are TRBV7-2 and TRBJ2-1; D unresolved. This CDR3 is built from 12 residues. Trimming took 4 bases from V and 7 from J, leaving 8 bases between them. CDR1 is SGHTA and CDR2 is FQGNSA in the germline V gene. As DNA, the CDR3 is TGTGCCAGCAGCTCCCAGGTAAATGAGCAGTTCTTC. It is translated as CASSSQVNEQFF.

The genes are TRBV5-1 and TRBJ1-4; 8 bases are a match to TRBD1. The CDR3 spans 18 residues. Germline V lookup: CDR1 SGHRS, CDR2 YFSETQ. V gave up 3 bases and J gave up 0 bases; unmatched junction bases: 10. The CDR3 here is CASSWGFRQGPTNEKLFF. CDR3 DNA: TGCGCCAGCAGCTGGGGGTTCCGACAGGGGCCAACTAATGAAAAACTGTTTTTT.

The chain uses TRBV7-3 and TRBJ1-1; a weak D match, TRBD1 (5 bases). The V gene's germline CDR1 is SGHTA and CDR2 FQGTGA. CDR3 length: 15 amino acids. With 5 bases removed from V and 2 bases from J, the gap between germline ends came to 15 bases. The CDR3 region is CASSLDGHFNTEAFF. Here the CDR3 DNA reads TGTGCCAGCAGCCTGGACGGACACTTTAACACTGAAGCTTTCTTT.

The table lists this clonotype with a few counts. The CDR3, as DNA: TGTGCCAGCAGTCTCGAGCGCCGTTATGGTGGCTACACCTTC. Its translation is CASSLERRYGGYTF. The rearrangement uses TRBV12-3 or TRBV12-4 and TRBJ1-2; no clear D. The V end was cut by 5 bases, the J end by 7 bases, with 17 bases between. CDR3 length equals 14 residues.

This clonotype was recorded at least ten times. The chain combines TRBV5-1 with TRBJ2-7; D is ambiguous. The V gene lost 2 bases and the J gene lost 3 bases, with 9 bases spanning the gap. Looked up from germline, CDR1 is SGHRS and CDR2 is YFSETQ. The length of the CDR3 is 13 residues. The CDR3 is CASSFLIDYEQYF. In DNA form, the CDR3 reads TGCGCCAGCAGCTTTCTAATAGACTACGAGCAGTACTTC.

This clonotype was recorded many times. The genes are TRBV6-2 or TRBV6-3 and TRBJ2-7; 13 nucleotides agree with TRBD2. This CDR3 is built from 15 residues. Germline loops: CDR1 MNHEY, CDR2 SVGEGT. Trimming took 4 bases from V and 2 from J; bases not matched to a gene: 2. In DNA, the CDR3 is TGTGCCAGCAGTTCCGGGACTAGCGGGACCTACGAGCAGTACTTC. It translates to CASSSGTSGTYEQYF.

The rearrangement links TRBV12-3 or TRBV12-4 to TRBJ2-7; D call uncertain. The length of the CDR3 is 12 residues. V gave up 4 bases and J gave up 4 bases, with 8 bases separating them. CDR3 sequence (DNA): TGTGCCAGCAGTTCTGGGGTTTACGAGCAGTACTTC. It yields the protein CASSSGVYEQYF.

The chain has TRBV7-2 and TRBJ2-3, with unresolved D. V dropped 1 base and J dropped 6 bases, with 11 bases sitting between them. Looked up from germline, CDR1 is SGHTA and CDR2 is FQGNSA. CDR3 length: 14 residues. In DNA form, the CDR3 reads TGTGCCAGCAGCTTAGACGGCAGTCGGGATACGCAGTATTTT. Translation: CASSLDGSRDTQYF.

The rearrangement links TRBV20-1 to TRBJ2-3; no clear D. Trimming removed 0 bases at V and 0 bases at J, with 10 bases between. Germline CDR1 DFQATT, CDR2 SNEGSKA (reference sequence). This CDR3 comprises 15 residues. CDR3 sequence: CSARDDQKSTDTQYF. The DNA for the CDR3 is TGCAGTGCTAGAGATGACCAGAAGAGCACAGATACGCAGTATTTT.

The V and J genes are TRBV5-1 and TRBJ2-3, with D tentatively TRBD1 (6 bases). This CDR3 comprises 16 residues. The V and J ends lost 4 bases and 5 bases respectively, with 20 bases between them. Germline lookup yields CDR1 SGHRS and CDR2 YFSETQ. In nucleotides, the CDR3 is TGCGCCAGCAGCAGAGACCGGACAGTTGCAAAAGATACGCAGTATTTT. Translation: CASSRDRTVAKDTQYF.

The CDR3 here is CASSPTPQGEQFF. The CDR3 DNA sequence: TGCGCCAGCAGCCCAACCCCGCAGGGGGAGCAGTTCTTC. The chain combines TRBV5-1 with TRBJ2-1; the D gene is possibly TRBD1 (6 bases). Germline V gene sequence: CDR1 SGHRS, CDR2 YFSETQ. The CDR3 sequence is 13 residues long. Trimming removed 4 bases from V and 10 bases from J, with 15 bases in between.

This clonotype was counted many times. The rearrangement uses TRBV19 and TRBJ1-5, with D unclear. The CDR3 has 18 amino acids. The V end was cut by 3 bases, the J end by 0 bases, with 18 bases between. CDR1 and CDR2 from the germline V gene are LNHDA and SQIVND (reference sequence). CDR3 DNA: TGTGCCAGTAGTATCTTAGTGTTGAAGACCGCTAGCAATCAGCCCCAGCATTTT. It is translated as CASSILVLKTASNQPQHF.

This chain joins TRBV3-1 and TRBJ1-5; the D is unclear. This CDR3 spans 13 amino acids. V lost 0 bases, J lost 9 bases, and 9 bases lay in between. The germline V gene encodes CDR1 LGHDT and CDR2 YNNKEL (reference sequence). The CDR3: CASSQDWAGPQHF. The CDR3 coding sequence is TGTGCCAGCAGCCAAGATTGGGCGGGGCCCCAGCATTTT. The entire variable domain, with the rest obtained from reference TRBV3-1 and TRBJ1-5, is as follows: DTAVSQTPKYLVTQMGNDKSIKCEQNLGHDTMYWYKQDSKKFLKIMFSYNNKELIINETVPNRFSPKSPDKAHLNLHINSLELGDSAVYFCASSQDWAGPQHFGDGTRLSIL.

This clonotype was found a few times. This chain joins TRBV24-1 and TRBJ2-1, with D tentatively TRBD1 or TRBD2 (5 bases each). This CDR3 contains 16 residues. Germline loops: CDR1 KGHDR, CDR2 SFDVKD. V was trimmed by 4 bases and J by 5 bases, leaving 17 bases between them. CDR3 protein: CATSDPMARGDNEQFF. The CDR3 bases are TGTGCCACCAGTGACCCAATGGCCCGAGGGGACAATGAGCAGTTCTTC.

This clonotype was observed a handful of times. CDR3: CASSLSWADQPQHF. The CDR3 DNA reads TGTGCCAGCAGCTTATCGTGGGCGGATCAGCCCCAGCATTTT. The rearrangement uses TRBV7-9 and TRBJ1-5; D remains unclear. The CDR3 is 14 amino acids. CDR1 and CDR2 from the germline V gene are SEHNR and FQNEAQ (reference sequence). Trimming stripped 2 bases from V and 5 bases from J, with 10 bases between.

The chain uses TRBV9 and TRBJ2-1; D is perhaps TRBD2 (5 bases). V was cut by 4 bases and J by 7 bases, with 15 bases left in between. This CDR3 region has 14 residues. Germline V gene data show CDR1 as SGDLS and CDR2 as YYNGEE. The CDR3 is CASSLDPSMNEQFF. The CDR3 coding sequence is TGTGCCAGCAGCCTAGACCCTAGCATGAATGAGCAGTTCTTC.